This TCR beta chain was identified in a study of cytomegalovirus exposure and HLA in healthy donors. TCRdb's table, derived via immunoSEQ multiplex PCR, lists solely in-frame clones and lacks some. The sample lists roughly 300,000 clones; approximately 90% were seen once. Sequenced sample: PBMCs. The source is a woman between 25 and 40 years old in good health and CMV-seropositive.

The CDR3 loop reads CASMRRERYEQYF. The CDR3 DNA follows: TGTGCCAGCATGAGGCGGGAGAGGTACGAGCAGTACTTC. The chain recombines TRBV28 with TRBJ2-7; 7 nucleotides align to TRBD2. The CDR3 contains 13 residues. V gave up 7 bases and J gave up 4 bases; unmatched junction bases: 7. The germline CDR1 and CDR2 sequences are MDHEN and SYDVKM. Complete variable domain (other parts from reference TRBV28 and TRBJ2-7): DVKVTQSSRYLVKRTGEKVFLECVQDMDHENMFWYRQDPGLGLRLIYFSYDVKMKEKGDIPEGYSVSREKKERFSLILESASTNQTSMYLCASMRRERYEQYFGPGTRLTVT.